This T cell receptor (beta chain) was captured by sequencing in a study of response to subunit inactivated influenza vaccine. V was cut by 5 bases and J by 2 bases, with 7 bases left in between. This CDR3 contains 14 residues. CDR1 and CDR2 (germline): SEHNR, FQNEAQ (reference sequence). TCRdb reprocessed the RT-PCR reads with MiXCR, giving one entry per CDR3 protein. This sample has around 580,000 distinct CDR3 sequences, with around 11% found just once. This clonotype was recorded many times. This receptor was identified in a man in his fifties or sixties who received an inactivated influenza vaccine. This specimen was PBMCs from blood, taken on the day of vaccination. V is TRBV7-9 and J is TRBJ2-6; no definite D call. The CDR3 DNA sequence: TGTGCCAGCAGCAGGGCAGCTGGGGCCAACGTCCTGACTTTC. Translating it yields CASSRAAGANVLTF. The full variable domain, in which reference TRBV7-9 and TRBJ2-6 provide the parts outside the CDR3, is DTGVSQNPRHKITKRGQNVTFRCDPISEHNRLYWYRQTLGQGPEFLTYFQNEAQLEKSRLLSDRFSAERPKGSFSTLEIQRTEQGDSAMYLCASSRAAGANVLTFGAGSRLTVL.